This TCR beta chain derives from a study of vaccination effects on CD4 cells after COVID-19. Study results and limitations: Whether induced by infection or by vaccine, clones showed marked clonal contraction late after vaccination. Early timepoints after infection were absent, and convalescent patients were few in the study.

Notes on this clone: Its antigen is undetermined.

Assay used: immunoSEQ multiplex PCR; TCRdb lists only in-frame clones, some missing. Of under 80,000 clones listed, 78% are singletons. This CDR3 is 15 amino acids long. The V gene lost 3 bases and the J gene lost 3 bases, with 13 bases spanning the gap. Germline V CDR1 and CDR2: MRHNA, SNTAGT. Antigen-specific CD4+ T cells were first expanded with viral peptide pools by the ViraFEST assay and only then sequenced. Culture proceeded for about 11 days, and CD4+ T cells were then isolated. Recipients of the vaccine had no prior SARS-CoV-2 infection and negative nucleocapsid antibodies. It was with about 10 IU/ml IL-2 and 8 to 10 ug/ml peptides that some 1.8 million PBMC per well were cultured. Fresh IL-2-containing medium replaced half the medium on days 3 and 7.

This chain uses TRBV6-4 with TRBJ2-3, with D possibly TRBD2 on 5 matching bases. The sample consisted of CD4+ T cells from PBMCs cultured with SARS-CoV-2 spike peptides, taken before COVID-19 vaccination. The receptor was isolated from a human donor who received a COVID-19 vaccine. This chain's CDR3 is CASSEGSHWTDTQYF. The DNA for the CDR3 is TGTGCCAGCAGTGAGGGGAGCCACTGGACAGATACGCAGTATTTT.